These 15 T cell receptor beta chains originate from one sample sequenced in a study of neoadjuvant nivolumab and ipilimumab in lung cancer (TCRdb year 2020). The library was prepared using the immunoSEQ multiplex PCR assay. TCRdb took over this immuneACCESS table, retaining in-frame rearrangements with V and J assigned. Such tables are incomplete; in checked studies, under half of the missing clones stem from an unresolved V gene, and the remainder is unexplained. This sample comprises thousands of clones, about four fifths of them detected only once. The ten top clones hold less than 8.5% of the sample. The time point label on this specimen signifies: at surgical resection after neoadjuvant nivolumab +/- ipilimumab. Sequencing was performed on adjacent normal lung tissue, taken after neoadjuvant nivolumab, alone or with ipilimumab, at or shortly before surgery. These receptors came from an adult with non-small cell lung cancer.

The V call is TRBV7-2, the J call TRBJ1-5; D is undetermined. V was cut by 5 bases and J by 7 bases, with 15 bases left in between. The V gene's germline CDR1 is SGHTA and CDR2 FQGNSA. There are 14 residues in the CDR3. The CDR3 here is CASSTGLWGQPQHF. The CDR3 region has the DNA TGTGCCAGCAGCACCGGACTCTGGGGACAGCCCCAGCATTTT.

CDR3 in amino acids: CASSRGTEAFF. The CDR3, as DNA: TGTGCCAGCAGTCGAGGGACTGAAGCTTTCTTT. The chain has TRBV6-5 and TRBJ1-1; no firm D call. Trimming took 5 bases from V and 5 from J, leaving 6 bases between them. This CDR3 contains 11 residues. Per the germline V gene, CDR1 is MNHEY and CDR2 is SVGAGI.

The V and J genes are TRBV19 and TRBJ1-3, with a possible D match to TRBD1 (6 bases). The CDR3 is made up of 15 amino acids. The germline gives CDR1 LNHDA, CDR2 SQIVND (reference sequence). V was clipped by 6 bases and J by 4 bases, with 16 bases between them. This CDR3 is CASRRGSFAGNTIYF. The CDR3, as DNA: TGTGCCAGTAGAAGGGGGTCGTTCGCCGGAAACACCATATATTTT.

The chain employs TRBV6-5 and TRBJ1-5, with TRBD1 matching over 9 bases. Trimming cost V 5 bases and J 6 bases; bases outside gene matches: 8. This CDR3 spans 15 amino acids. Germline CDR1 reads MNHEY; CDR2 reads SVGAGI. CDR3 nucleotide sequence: TGTGCCAGCAGTAGGACCGGGACAGGGACTCAGCCCCAGCATTTT. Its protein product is CASSRTGTGTQPQHF.

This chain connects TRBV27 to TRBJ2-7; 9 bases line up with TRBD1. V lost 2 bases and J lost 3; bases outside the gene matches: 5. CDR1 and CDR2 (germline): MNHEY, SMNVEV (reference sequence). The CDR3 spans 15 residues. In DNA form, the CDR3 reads TGTGCCAGCAGTTTACCCGACAGGGGGAACTACGAGCAGTACTTC. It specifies CASSLPDRGNYEQYF.

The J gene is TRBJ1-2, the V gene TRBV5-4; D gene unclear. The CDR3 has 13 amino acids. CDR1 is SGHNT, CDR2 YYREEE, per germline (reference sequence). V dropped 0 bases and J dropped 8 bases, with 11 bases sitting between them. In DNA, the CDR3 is TGTGCCAGCAGCTTGGTAGGCGGGCCCGGCTACACCTTC. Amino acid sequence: CASSLVGGPGYTF.

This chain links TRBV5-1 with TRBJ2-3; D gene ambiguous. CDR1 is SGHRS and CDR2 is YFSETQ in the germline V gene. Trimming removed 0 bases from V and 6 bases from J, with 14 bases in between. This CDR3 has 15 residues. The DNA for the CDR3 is TGCGCCAGCAGCTTGGTGGCGGCCCTAGGGGATACGCAGTATTTT. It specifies CASSLVAALGDTQYF.

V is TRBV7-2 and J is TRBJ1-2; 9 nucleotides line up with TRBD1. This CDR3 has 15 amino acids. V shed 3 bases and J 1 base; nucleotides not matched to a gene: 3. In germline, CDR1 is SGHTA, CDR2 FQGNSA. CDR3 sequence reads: CASSFRDRVNYGYTF. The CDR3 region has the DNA TGTGCCAGCAGCTTTAGGGACAGGGTTAACTATGGCTACACCTTC.

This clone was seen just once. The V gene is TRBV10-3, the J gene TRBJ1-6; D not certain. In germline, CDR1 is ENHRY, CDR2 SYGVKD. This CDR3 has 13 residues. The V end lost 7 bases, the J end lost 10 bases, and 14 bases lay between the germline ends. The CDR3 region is CAITRKDGSPLHF. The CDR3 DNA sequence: TGTGCCATCACCAGAAAGGACGGGTCACCCCTCCACTTT.

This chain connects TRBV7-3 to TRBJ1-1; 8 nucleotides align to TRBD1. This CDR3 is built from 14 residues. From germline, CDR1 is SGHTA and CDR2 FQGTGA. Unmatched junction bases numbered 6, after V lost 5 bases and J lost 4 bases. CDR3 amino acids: CASSGQGPGTEAFF. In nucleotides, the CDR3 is TGTGCCAGCAGCGGACAGGGCCCGGGCACTGAAGCTTTCTTT.

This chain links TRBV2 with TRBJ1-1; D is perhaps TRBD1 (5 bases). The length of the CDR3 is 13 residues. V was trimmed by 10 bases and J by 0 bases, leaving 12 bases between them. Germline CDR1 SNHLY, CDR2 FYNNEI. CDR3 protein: CATSTAMNTEAFF. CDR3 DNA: TGTGCCACCTCGACAGCCATGAACACTGAAGCTTTCTTT. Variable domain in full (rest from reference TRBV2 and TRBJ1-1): EPEVTQTPSHQVTQMGQEVILRCVPISNHLYFYWYRQILGQKVEFLVSFYNNEISEKSEIFDDQFSVERPDGSNFTLKIRSTKLEDSAMYFCATSTAMNTEAFFGQGTRLTVV.

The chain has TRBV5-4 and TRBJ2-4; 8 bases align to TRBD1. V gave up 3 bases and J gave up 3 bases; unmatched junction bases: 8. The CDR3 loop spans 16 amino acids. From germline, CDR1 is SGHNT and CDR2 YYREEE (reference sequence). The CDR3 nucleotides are TGTGCCAGCAGCTCCCGGACAGGGCTAGGCAAAAACATTCAGTACTTC. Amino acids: CASSSRTGLGKNIQYF.

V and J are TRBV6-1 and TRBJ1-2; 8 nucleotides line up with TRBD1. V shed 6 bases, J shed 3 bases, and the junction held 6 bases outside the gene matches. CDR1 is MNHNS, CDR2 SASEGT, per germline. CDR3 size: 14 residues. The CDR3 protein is CASRQQGVDYGYTF. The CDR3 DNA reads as TGTGCCAGCAGACAACAGGGGGTCGACTATGGCTACACCTTC.

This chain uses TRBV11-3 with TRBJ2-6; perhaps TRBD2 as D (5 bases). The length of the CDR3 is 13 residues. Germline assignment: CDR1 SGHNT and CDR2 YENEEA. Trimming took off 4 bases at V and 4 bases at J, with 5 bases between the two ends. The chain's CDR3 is CASSSGGANVLTF. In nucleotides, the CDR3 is TGTGCCAGCAGCTCGGGGGGGGCCAACGTCCTGACTTTC.

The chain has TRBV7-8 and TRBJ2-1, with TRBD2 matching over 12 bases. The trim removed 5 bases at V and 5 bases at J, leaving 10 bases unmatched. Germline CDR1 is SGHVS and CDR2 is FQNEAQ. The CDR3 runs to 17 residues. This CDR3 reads CASSLTSGGPKNNEQFF. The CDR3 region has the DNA TGTGCCAGCAGCCTGACTAGCGGGGGCCCAAAAAACAATGAGCAGTTCTTC.